The rows below give T cell receptor beta chains drawn from one sample of a study of blood T cell repertoires in COVID-19. The repertoire was sequenced with immunoSEQ multiplex PCR; TCRdb's copy has only in-frame clones and lacks some. The top ten clones hold 4% to 5.5% of a sample with about 200,000 clones, 70% to 90% of them seen once. Sequencing was done on a sample of peripheral blood. Receptor source: a woman between 40 and 50 years old with acute or convalescent COVID-19. Each CDR3 is given with its conserved first and last residue. The order of the fields is V gene, J gene, clone size, CDR3 protein. The size field is filled for only some rows; it gives once, few, many or a size class.

>TRBV24-1|TRBJ2-2|few
CATSDLEQGDTGELFF
>TRBV12-3/TRBV12-4|TRBJ1-2|once
CASSWDRDYGYTF
>TRBV19|TRBJ1-1|-
CASSPQGDTEAFF
>TRBV19|TRBJ1-2|-
CASSLTGVGYTF
>TRBV11-2|TRBJ1-6|few
CASSRQGRNSPLHF
>TRBV5-6|TRBJ2-3|few
CASSWDRGTDTQYF
>TRBV6-5|TRBJ2-3|-
CASSYEVAGGTDTQYF
>TRBV30|TRBJ1-5|-
CAWSEDRGYQPQHF
>TRBV11-2|TRBJ1-5|once
CASSLDNRAAQHF
>TRBV12-3/TRBV12-4|TRBJ1-2|once
CASSPGQNGGYTF
>TRBV5-4|TRBJ2-3|-
CASSYTIMVGGFTDTQYF
>TRBV3-1/TRBV3-2|TRBJ1-5|-
CASSAQGRPQHF
>TRBV5-8|TRBJ1-2|-
CASSSRESNYGYTF
>TRBV12-3/TRBV12-4|TRBJ2-3|once
CASTPGGDTQYF
>TRBV30|TRBJ1-6|-
CAWSPKQGNNSPLHF
>TRBV9|TRBJ1-5|-
CASSVAPNQPQHF
>TRBV7-9|TRBJ1-4|-
CASSTRDIEKLFF
>TRBV4-1|TRBJ2-1|-
CASSRTSGGNNEQFF
>TRBV5-1|TRBJ2-5|-
CASSTGTSRAQETQYF
>TRBV11-1|TRBJ2-6|once
CASSPSGANVLTF
>TRBV25-1|TRBJ1-5|few
CASSGLGDSNQPQHF
>TRBV28|TRBJ1-1|-
CASKGGDKLNTEAFF
>TRBV2|TRBJ1-6|once
CASSARQSNSPLHF
>TRBV7-6|TRBJ2-3|-
CASSLGRGQGTDTQYF
>TRBV18|TRBJ2-1|-
CASSPRSSYNEQFF
>TRBV4-2|TRBJ2-2|-
CASSQGPASVAGELFF
>TRBV27|TRBJ1-2|-
CATNPGQGANYGYTF
>TRBV12-3/TRBV12-4|TRBJ2-1|-
CASSGIGEGEQFF
>TRBV2|TRBJ2-5|-
CASVPGQGLYQETQYF
>TRBV6-6|TRBJ1-2|few
CASSSSGASGGYTF
>TRBV19|TRBJ2-4|-
CASSIPQGTAKNIQYF
>TRBV29-1|TRBJ1-3|-
CSVGTGSGNTIYF
>TRBV5-1|TRBJ2-5|-
CASSLAPSGGVPPPSQYF
>TRBV9|TRBJ1-3|-
CASSPWDIFSGNTIYF
>TRBV29-1|TRBJ1-2|once
CSVEDWEGYGYTF
>TRBV6-2/TRBV6-3|TRBJ2-1|-
CASSPGLGTVYNEQFF
>TRBV14|TRBJ1-1|-
CASSQDWNTEAFF
>TRBV29-1|TRBJ1-1|-
CSVVWGPRLEAFF
>TRBV21-1|TRBJ1-5|-
CASSKTTPPGGGGNQPQHF
>TRBV5-1|TRBJ2-1|-
CASTTRGDEQFF
>TRBV4-1|TRBJ1-2|-
CASSSLGQGNYGYTF
>TRBV6-5|TRBJ1-5|-
CASSSPRVDQPQHF
>TRBV5-1|TRBJ1-2|-
CASSVSYSRMNYGYTF
>TRBV5-6|TRBJ1-1|-
CASSFGTGGKAFF
>TRBV5-1|TRBJ2-5|-
CASSVLASGAETQYF
>TRBV19|TRBJ1-5|-
CASSILGQGGNQPQHF